This T cell receptor (beta chain) appears in the sequencing data of a study of shared clonotypes between healthy human individuals. Study-wide findings and caveats: Roughly 4.6% of naive CD4 clonotypes were common to several donors. The study generally estimated greater richness for naive than memory subsets.

Clones were sequenced by immunoSEQ multiplex PCR, and TCRdb holds only the in-frame ones, with some missing. The sample carries about 2.1 million clones, 80% to 95% recorded once. This clone was observed a single time. Its target is not known. The CDR3 totals 16 residues. From germline, CDR1 is MDHEN and CDR2 SYDVKM. V was clipped by 4 bases and J by 1 base; unmatched bases: 6. Cells designated naive CD8 were CD45RO-negative and were positively selected for CCR7, with terminally differentiated effector memory CD45RA+ cells excluded. Source material: naive CD8+ T cells from PBMCs. The chain has TRBV28 and TRBJ2-7, with 11 bases that match TRBD2. The source of this sequence is a man between 18 and 29 years old in good health. Some clones in this sample may be carry-over from other donors' samples. In nucleotides, the CDR3 is TGTGCCAGCAGTTACACCGGGACTAGCGGATCCTACGAGCAGTACTTC. Translating gives CASSYTGTSGSYEQYF.